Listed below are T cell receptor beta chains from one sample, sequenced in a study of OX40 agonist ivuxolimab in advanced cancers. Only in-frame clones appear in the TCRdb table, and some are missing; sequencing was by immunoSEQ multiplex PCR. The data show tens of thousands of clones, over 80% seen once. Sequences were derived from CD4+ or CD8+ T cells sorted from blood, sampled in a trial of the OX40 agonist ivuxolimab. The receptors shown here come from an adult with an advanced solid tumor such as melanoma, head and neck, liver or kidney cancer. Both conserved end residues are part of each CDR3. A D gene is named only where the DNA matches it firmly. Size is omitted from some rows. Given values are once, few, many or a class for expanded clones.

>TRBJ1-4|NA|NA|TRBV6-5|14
TGTGCCAGCAGTTACTCCAGTGAAGACGAAAAACTGTTTTTT
CASSYSSEDEKLFF
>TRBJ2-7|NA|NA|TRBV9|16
TGTGCCAGCAGCGCCACCCCGGGAAGCGGCCTCTACGAGCAGTACTTC
CASSATPGSGLYEQYF
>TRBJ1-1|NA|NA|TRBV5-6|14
TGTGCCAGCAGCTTGGGGGCAGTGAACACTGAAGCTTTCTTT
CASSLGAVNTEAFF
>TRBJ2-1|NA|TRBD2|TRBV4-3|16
TGCGCCAGCAGCGAACAAACTAGCGGGGGGCCCTATGAGCAGTTCTTC
CASSEQTSGGPYEQFF
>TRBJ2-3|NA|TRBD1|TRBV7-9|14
TGTGCCAGCCCTGGGACAGGACGGACAGATACGCAGTATTTT
CASPGTGRTDTQYF
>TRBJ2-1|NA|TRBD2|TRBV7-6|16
TGTGCCAGCAGCCCCCTTAGCGGGGGCGATCTCAATGAGCAGTTCTTC
CASSPLSGGDLNEQFF
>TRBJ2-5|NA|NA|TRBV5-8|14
TGTGCCAGCTCAGACAGGGGAGGGAAGGAGACCCAGTACTTC
CASSDRGGKETQYF
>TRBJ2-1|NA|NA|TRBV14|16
TGTGCCAGCAGCCAAGATGGGGGGGGCCTTCGAAATGAGCAGTTCTTC
CASSQDGGGLRNEQFF
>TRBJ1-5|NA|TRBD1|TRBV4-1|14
TGCGCCAGCAGCTCAGGGGGCGGCAATCAGCCCCAGCATTTT
CASSSGGGNQPQHF
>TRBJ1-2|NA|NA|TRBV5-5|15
TGTGCCAGCAGCTTGGCCTCGGACAGCAACTATGGCTACACCTTC
CASSLASDSNYGYTF
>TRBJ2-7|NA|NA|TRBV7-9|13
TGTGCCAGCATGGGGCAGGTCCCCTACGAGCAGTACTTC
CASMGQVPYEQYF
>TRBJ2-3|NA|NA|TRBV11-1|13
TGTGCCAGCAGCTTAATGTGGACAGATACGCAGTATTTT
CASSLMWTDTQYF
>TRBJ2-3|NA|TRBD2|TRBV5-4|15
TGTGCCAGCAGCCAGACTAGCGGGGGCACAGATACGCAGTATTTT
CASSQTSGGTDTQYF
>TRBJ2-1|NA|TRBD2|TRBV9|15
TGTGCCAGCAGCGTCGGCGGGGGGGGTTACAATGAGCAGTTCTTC
CASSVGGGGYNEQFF
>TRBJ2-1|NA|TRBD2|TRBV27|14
TGTGCCAGCAGTCCCGGACTAGCAGAGAATGAGCAGTTCTTC
CASSPGLAENEQFF
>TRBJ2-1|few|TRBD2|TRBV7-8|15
TGTGCCAGCAGGTGGACTAGCGGGGGGATCGATGAGCAGTTCTTC
CASRWTSGGIDEQFF
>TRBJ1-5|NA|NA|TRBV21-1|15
TGTGCCAGCACCTCCGACAAGGAGAGCAATCAGCCCCAGCATTTT
CASTSDKESNQPQHF
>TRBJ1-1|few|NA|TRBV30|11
TGTGCCTGGAAGGGGAACACTGAAGCTTTCTTT
CAWKGNTEAFF
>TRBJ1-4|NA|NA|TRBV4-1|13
TGCGCCAGCAGTGTCGTAAATAATGAAAAACTGTTTTTT
CASSVVNNEKLFF
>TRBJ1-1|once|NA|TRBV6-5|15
TGTGCCAGCAACAATTTCCGGGGATTGAACACTGAAGCTTTCTTT
CASNNFRGLNTEAFF
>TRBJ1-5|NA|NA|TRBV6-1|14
TGTGCCAGCAGTGACTGGACAGGCAATCAGCCCCAGCATTTT
CASSDWTGNQPQHF
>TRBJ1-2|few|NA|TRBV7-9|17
TGTGCCAGCAGCTCAAGCGACCTACTTATAAGGGACTATGGCTACACCTTC
CASSSSDLLIRDYGYTF
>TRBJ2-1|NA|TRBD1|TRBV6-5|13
TGTGCCAGTTCGACAGGGTCATACAATGGGCAGTTCTTC
CASSTGSYNGQFF
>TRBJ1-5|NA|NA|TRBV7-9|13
TGTGCCAGCAGCTTAGCTGAAGATCAGCCCCAGCATTTT
CASSLAEDQPQHF
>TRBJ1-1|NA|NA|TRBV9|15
TGTGCCAGCAGCCCGGGACAATGGATGAACACTGAAGCTTTCTTT
CASSPGQWMNTEAFF
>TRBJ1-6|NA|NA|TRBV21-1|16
TGTGCCAGCAGCAACCCCCCGCCAGGGGGCAATTCACCCCTCCACTTT
CASSNPPPGGNSPLHF
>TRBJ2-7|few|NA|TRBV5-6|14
TGTGCCAGCAGCTTGAGGGTAGGGAGGTACGAGCAGTACTTC
CASSLRVGRYEQYF
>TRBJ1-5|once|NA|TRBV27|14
TGTGCCAGCAGTTTCGGTACGGCTAATCAGCCCCAGCATTTT
CASSFGTANQPQHF
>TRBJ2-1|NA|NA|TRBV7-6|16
TGTGCCAGCAGCTTAGCGCGTGGGGGACCCTACAATGAGCAGTTCTTC
CASSLARGGPYNEQFF
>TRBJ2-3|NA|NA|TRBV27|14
TGTGCCAGCAGCCCCTCCGCCTGGCTACATACGCAGTATTTT
CASSPSAWLHTQYF
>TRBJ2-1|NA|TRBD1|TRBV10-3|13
TGTGCCGTGGGGACAGGGGGGTACAATGAGCAGTTCTTC
CAVGTGGYNEQFF
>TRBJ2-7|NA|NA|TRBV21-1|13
TGTGCCAGCAGCTGGGGGCGAAGGGGCGAGCAGTACTTC
CASSWGRRGEQYF
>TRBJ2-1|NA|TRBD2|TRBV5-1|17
TGCGCCAGCAGCTTGCGACTAGCGGTTTCTTTATACAATGAGCAGTTCTTC
CASSLRLAVSLYNEQFF
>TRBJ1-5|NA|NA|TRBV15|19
TGTGCCACCAGCAGAGATAGGTACGGCCGCCCCGCGGGCAATCAGCCCCAGCATTTT
CATSRDRYGRPAGNQPQHF
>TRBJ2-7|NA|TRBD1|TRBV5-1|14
TGCGCCAGCAGCTTCCGACAGGGGGGCTACGAGCAGTACTTC
CASSFRQGGYEQYF
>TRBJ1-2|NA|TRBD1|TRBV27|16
TGTGCCAGCAGTTTATCCACGGGACCAGGGGGCAGTGGCTACACCTTC
CASSLSTGPGGSGYTF
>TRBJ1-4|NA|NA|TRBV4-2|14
TGTGCCAGCAGCCAAGGTAGCTCAGGTGAAAAACTGTTTTTT
CASSQGSSGEKLFF
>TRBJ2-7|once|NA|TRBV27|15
TGTGCCAGCAGCCCCATTGGGCCATCCCTATACGAGCAGTACTTC
CASSPIGPSLYEQYF
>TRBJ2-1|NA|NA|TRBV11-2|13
TGTGCCAGCAGCTTAGAAAACTACAATGAGCAGTTCTTC
CASSLENYNEQFF
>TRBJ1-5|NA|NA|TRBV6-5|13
TGTGCCAGCAGTCCCGGGGACAATCAGCCCCAGCATTTT
CASSPGDNQPQHF
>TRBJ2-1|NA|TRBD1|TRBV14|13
TGTGCCAGCAGCCCGGACAGGTTGAATGAGCAGTTCTTC
CASSPDRLNEQFF
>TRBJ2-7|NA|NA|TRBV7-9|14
TGTGCCAGCAGCTTAGGGCAGGGGTTCGGCGAGCAGTACTTC
CASSLGQGFGEQYF
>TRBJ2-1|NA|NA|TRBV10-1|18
TGCGCCAGCAGTGAAAGGGGTTTCGGGGGACGTCCGTACAATGAGCAGTTCTTC
CASSERGFGGRPYNEQFF
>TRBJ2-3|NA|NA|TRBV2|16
TGTGCCAGCGGCCCTGGGGGCGGGGGTCGCACAGATACGCAGTATTTT
CASGPGGGGRTDTQYF
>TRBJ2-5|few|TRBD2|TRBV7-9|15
TGTGCCAGCAGCTCCCTCGGGGGGGTTCGGGAGACCCAGTACTTC
CASSSLGGVRETQYF
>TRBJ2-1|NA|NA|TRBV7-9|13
TGTGCCAGCAGCTTAGGGGTGTCCAATGAGCAGTTCTTC
CASSLGVSNEQFF
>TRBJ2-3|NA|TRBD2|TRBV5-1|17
TGCGCCAGCAGCTCAGGACTAGCGGGGATAAGCACAGATACGCAGTATTTT
CASSSGLAGISTDTQYF
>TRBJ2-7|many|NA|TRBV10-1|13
TGCGCCAGCAGCCCATCGGGGGACTACGAGCAGTACTTC
CASSPSGDYEQYF
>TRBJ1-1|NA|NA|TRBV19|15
TGTGCCAGTAGTATAGATGAAGGGCTCAACACTGAAGCTTTCTTT
CASSIDEGLNTEAFF
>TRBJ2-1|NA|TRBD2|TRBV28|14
TGTGCCAGCAGTATAGCGGGGGGGCGTAATGAGCAGTTCTTC
CASSIAGGRNEQFF
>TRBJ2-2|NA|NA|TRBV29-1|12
TGCAGCGTTGATCTCAACACCGGGGAGCTGTTTTTT
CSVDLNTGELFF
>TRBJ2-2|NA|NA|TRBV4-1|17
TGCGCCAGCAGCCAAGCCCTAGCCACGACGAACACCGGGGAGCTGTTTTTT
CASSQALATTNTGELFF
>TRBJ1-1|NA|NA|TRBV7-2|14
TGTGCCAGCAGCTTAGGTGTCGGCCCGACTGAAGCTTTCTTT
CASSLGVGPTEAFF
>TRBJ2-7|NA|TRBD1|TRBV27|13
TGTGCCAGCGGGACAGGGGGCACGTACGAGCAGTACTTC
CASGTGGTYEQYF
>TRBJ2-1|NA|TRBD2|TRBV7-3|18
TGTGCCAGCAGCTTACTTCCGATTAATAGCGGGGGGGACAATGAGCAGTTCTTC
CASSLLPINSGGDNEQFF
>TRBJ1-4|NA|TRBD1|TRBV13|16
TGTGCCAGCAGCATCGCGGCCAGGACAGGGCATGAAAAACTGTTTTTT
CASSIAARTGHEKLFF
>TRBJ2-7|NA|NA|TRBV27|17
TGTGCCAGCAGTTTGGGACTCCAGGGGAACCCGAACTACGAGCAGTACTTC
CASSLGLQGNPNYEQYF
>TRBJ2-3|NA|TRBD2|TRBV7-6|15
TGTGCCAGCAGCCCCGAAGCGGGGCCCACAGATACGCAGTATTTT
CASSPEAGPTDTQYF
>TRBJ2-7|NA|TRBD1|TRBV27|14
TGTGCCAGCATGGTGGTAGGGGGCAGCTACGAGCAGTACTTC
CASMVVGGSYEQYF